This TCR beta chain was captured in a study of patients and donors after allogeneic stem cell transplantation. MiXCR was run by TCRdb on the RT-PCR reads, yielding one entry per CDR3 protein. The sample lists about 90,000 distinct CDR3 sequences, about 48% occurring once. Per the germline V gene, CDR1 is LGHNA and CDR2 is YSLEER. V was clipped by 1 base and J by 0 bases, with 12 bases between them. The CDR3 is made up of 16 amino acids. The TCR originated in a human donor who was either an allogeneic HSCT recipient or a stem cell or donor lymphocyte infusion donor (not recorded which). It is not recorded whose cells these are; they may come from a transplant donor. The rearrangement joins TRBV4-3 to TRBJ1-1; maybe TRBD1 (5 bases). Material: blood, either unsorted or a sorted T cell fraction (not recorded which). The CDR3 DNA sequence: TGCGCCAGCAGCCAAGCCCAGGGACCCCTGAACACTGAAGCTTTCTTT. It is translated as CASSQAQGPLNTEAFF.